The clone carrying this T cell receptor beta chain was counted between two and nine times. TCRdb reprocessed the RT-PCR reads with MiXCR, giving one entry per CDR3 protein. The data contain about 700,000 distinct CDR3 sequences, approximately 14% of them singletons. CDR3 length: 16 residues. From germline, CDR1 is SGHRS and CDR2 YFSETQ. V lost 0 bases and J 0 bases, leaving 12 bases between the germline ends. The genes are TRBV5-1 and TRBJ1-2; unclear D gene. The sample comprised memory CD4+ T cells from blood. The sequence was collected from a female donor in good health, serving as a healthy control. The CDR3 spells CASSLDPGATNYGYTF. The CDR3 DNA is TGCGCCAGCAGCTTGGACCCAGGCGCTACTAACTATGGCTACACCTTC.